The 3 T cell receptor beta chains below all came from one sample that was sequenced in a study of blood T cell repertoires in COVID-19. The repertoire was sequenced with immunoSEQ multiplex PCR; TCRdb's copy has only in-frame clones and lacks some. In the table there are approximately 210,000 clones, 80% to 90% of which are singletons. The sequenced sample was PBMCs or T cells enriched from blood (not recorded which). The receptor source for this set is a man aged 40-49 years who had recovered from COVID-19.

The chain couples TRBV30 to TRBJ2-7; 10 bases line up with TRBD2. CDR3 length: 16 residues. Trimming cost V 3 bases and J 1 base; bases outside gene matches: 9. Germline V gene sequence: CDR1 GTSNPN, CDR2 SVGIG (reference sequence). The chain's CDR3 is CAWSPFRTSGSYEQYF. In DNA, the CDR3 is TGTGCCTGGAGCCCCTTCCGGACTAGCGGTTCCTACGAGCAGTACTTC.

This clone was counted only a few times. Written as DNA, the CDR3 is TGTGCCAGCTCTCCGGGACAGGGGCTCTCTGGAAACACCATATATTTT. Translating gives CASSPGQGLSGNTIYF. J is TRBJ1-3 and V is TRBV18, with 10 positions matching TRBD1. CDR1 is KGHSH, CDR2 LQKENI, per germline. The V and J ends lost 6 bases and 0 bases, in that order; junction bases with no gene match: 5. The CDR3 extends over 16 amino acids.

The gene calls are TRBV28 and TRBJ2-2, with a weak D call TRBD2 (5 bases). Germline CDR1 is MDHEN and CDR2 is SYDVKM. The CDR3 covers 12 residues. Trimming removed 6 bases at V and 7 bases at J, with 9 bases between. The CDR3 region has the DNA TGTGCCAGCAGCCTCGGGGACGGGGAGCTGTTTTTT. Encoded protein: CASSLGDGELFF.